A single sample gave rise to the 3 T cell receptor beta chains below, sequenced in a study of T cell responses to AZD1222 COVID-19 vaccine. Generated by immunoSEQ multiplex PCR, the TCRdb table keeps only in-frame clones and is missing some. The data contain 150,000 to 200,000 clones, approximately 93% of them singletons. This specimen was peripheral blood, taken 28 days after the second AZD1222 dose. The receptors were sampled from an adult who received the AZD1222 COVID-19 vaccine.

The rearrangement uses TRBV15 and TRBJ1-2; 7 positions agree with TRBD1. CDR1 is LNHNV and CDR2 is YYDKDF in the germline V gene (reference sequence). J gave up 0 bases and V 5 bases, and 12 bases lay outside the gene matches. The CDR3 runs to 17 residues. This CDR3 reads CATSGTGEEGANYGYTF. Written as DNA, the CDR3 is TGTGCCACCAGCGGTACAGGGGAAGAGGGAGCTAACTATGGCTACACCTTC.

The genes are TRBV3-1 (or the pseudogene TRBV3-2) and TRBJ2-2, with 10 positions matching TRBD2. Germline values: CDR1 LGHDT, CDR2 YNNKEL (reference sequence). Losses at the gene ends were 1 base for V and 9 bases for J; bases not matched to a gene: 14. The CDR3 is 18 amino acids. The CDR3 spells CASSQVGALAGARRELFF. CDR3 sequence (DNA): TGTGCCAGCAGCCAAGTGGGGGCTCTAGCGGGGGCCAGACGGGAGCTGTTTTTT.

The chain recombines TRBV27 with TRBJ1-2; D perhaps matches TRBD1 (6 bases). The CDR3 runs 15 residues. Germline assignment: CDR1 MNHEY and CDR2 SMNVEV (reference sequence). V gave up 5 bases and J gave up 0 bases, with 13 bases separating them. The CDR3 DNA reads TGTGCCAGCAGTCCGGGGGCTTACGCTAACTATGGCTACACCTTC. Amino acid sequence: CASSPGAYANYGYTF.